This T cell receptor beta chain stems from a study of CD8+ T cells in alopecia areata. RNA extraction and reverse transcription yielded cDNA as sequencing template. Assay: immunoSEQ multiplex PCR; the TCRdb copy retains only in-frame clones and omits some. Of approximately 89,000 clones detected, roughly 47% appear once; the ten largest clones hold 5.7%. This CDR3 is built from 12 residues. Germline CDR1 reads SQVTM; CDR2 reads ANQGSEA. The V end was cut by 7 bases, the J end by 7 bases, with 17 bases between. Source material: NKG2D-high CD8+ T cells sorted from blood. J is TRBJ2-7 and V is TRBV29-1; D call uncertain. The TCR originated in a human donor with alopecia areata. This CDR3 reads CSAPDPSGEQYF. DNA for the CDR3: TGCAGCGCCCCGGATCCATCTGGGGAGCAGTACTTC.